The 20 T cell receptor beta chains presented below share a single source sample, sequenced in a study of response to subunit inactivated influenza vaccine. TCRdb fed the RT-PCR reads into MiXCR, producing one record per CDR3 protein. The data contain fewer than 650,000 distinct CDR3 sequences, 10% to 15% of them singletons. Sequencing used PBMCs from blood, obtained 35 to 45 days after vaccination. The receptors shown here come from a man in his fifties or sixties who received an inactivated influenza vaccine.

J is TRBJ2-3 and V is TRBV29-1, with 7 bases lining up with TRBD1. Germline V gives CDR1 SQVTM, CDR2 ANQGSEA. V shed 5 bases and J 2 bases; nucleotides not matched to a gene: 7. The CDR3 sequence is 14 residues long. Here the CDR3 reads CSVPRTGFTDTQYF. The CDR3 region has the DNA TGCAGCGTTCCTAGGACAGGATTCACAGATACGCAGTATTTT.

In this sample, this clonotype turned up many times. The gene calls are TRBV29-1 and TRBJ2-5; TRBD1 aligns across 9 bases. CDR1 SQVTM and CDR2 ANQGSEA come from the germline V gene. The CDR3 sequence is 15 residues long. V dropped 0 bases and J dropped 3; count of bases not matched to a gene: 5. The CDR3: CSVEDPGTGKETQYF. CDR3 coding DNA: TGCAGCGTTGAAGATCCAGGGACAGGGAAAGAGACCCAGTACTTC.

CDR3 protein: CASSLIGSTGGYSTDTQYF. The CDR3 DNA follows: TGTGCCAGCAGCTTAATAGGCTCGACAGGGGGCTATAGCACAGATACGCAGTATTTT. This chain connects TRBV7-3 to TRBJ2-3, with TRBD1 matching 10 bases. Losses at the gene ends were 1 base for V and 0 bases for J; bases not matched to a gene: 10. The CDR3 has 19 amino acids. Germline-derived CDR1 and CDR2 are SGHTA and FQGTGA.

This clonotype was observed a handful of times. The chain is built from TRBV11-2 and TRBJ2-3; 13 bases match TRBD2. CDR3 length: 16 residues. CDR1 and CDR2 (germline): SGHAT, FQNNGV. The junction had 4 bases not matched to a gene; V was cut back by 5 bases and J by 2 bases. The DNA for the CDR3 is TGTGCCAGCAGCCCCGGGACTAGCGGGGCCACAGATACGCAGTATTTT. This translates into CASSPGTSGATDTQYF.

The chain employs TRBV12-3 or TRBV12-4 and TRBJ2-4, with D perhaps matching TRBD2 (5 bases). CDR3 length: 13 residues. Trimming removed 3 bases at V and 9 bases at J, with 12 bases between. CDR3 amino acids: CASSLRVRGIQYF. For the CDR3, the DNA is TGTGCCAGCAGTTTGAGAGTTCGGGGCATTCAGTACTTC.

This clonotype was detected only a few times. The V gene is TRBV12-3 or TRBV12-4, the J gene TRBJ1-2; TRBD1 agrees at 7 bases. J lost 7 bases, V lost 5 bases, and 10 bases had no gene match. This CDR3 is built from 14 residues. The CDR3 sequence: CASSRQGALVGYTF. The CDR3 DNA reads as TGTGCCAGCAGTCGACAGGGCGCGCTAGTTGGCTACACCTTC.

The chain joins TRBV12-3 or TRBV12-4 to TRBJ2-1, with 12 nucleotides matching TRBD1. V gave up 5 bases and J gave up 10 bases; unmatched junction bases: 9. The CDR3 runs 15 residues. The CDR3 region has the DNA TGTGCCAGCAGTCGACCGGGACAGGGGGCTCGGGAGCAGTTCTTC. Its translation is CASSRPGQGAREQFF.

This clonotype was counted between two and nine times. This chain joins TRBV4-3 and TRBJ2-1; maybe TRBD2 (6 bases). V was trimmed by 3 bases and J by 2 bases, leaving 11 bases between them. The germline V gene encodes CDR1 LGHNA and CDR2 YSLEER. The length of the CDR3 is 15 residues. The CDR3 nucleotides read TGCGCCAGCAGCCACGTAGCGGAACCCTACAATGAGCAGTTCTTC. It codes for CASSHVAEPYNEQFF.

CDR3 sequence reads: CAAGGDNSYEQYF. In DNA form, the CDR3 reads TGTGCCGCCGGGGGGGACAACTCCTACGAGCAGTACTTC. This chain connects TRBV10-3 to TRBJ2-7, with 8 nucleotides matching TRBD2. The CDR3 totals 13 residues. Unmatched junction bases numbered 6, after V lost 11 bases and J lost 0 bases. Germline V gives CDR1 ENHRY, CDR2 SYGVKD.

This clonotype was seen a handful of times. The rearrangement uses TRBV5-1 and TRBJ2-1, with D possibly TRBD1 on 5 matching bases. The germline CDR1 and CDR2 sequences are SGHRS and YFSETQ. The V gene lost 3 bases and the J gene lost 8 bases, with 15 bases spanning the gap. CDR3 size: 14 residues. CDR3 DNA sequence: TGCGCCAGCAGCTCAACAACCAGGGTGGATGAGCAGTTCTTC. This codes for CASSSTTRVDEQFF.

This clonotype has more than one count but fewer than ten. The J gene is TRBJ1-2, the V gene TRBV7-9, with no clear D. The CDR3 contains 13 residues. V shed 5 bases and J shed 5 bases, with 12 bases lying between them. CDR1 SEHNR and CDR2 FQNEAQ come from the germline V gene (reference sequence). CDR3 amino acids: CASSPGTFYGYTF. In nucleotides, the CDR3 is TGTGCCAGCAGCCCGGGAACATTTTATGGCTACACCTTC.

This rearrangement joins TRBV5-1 to TRBJ2-3; 7 nucleotides match TRBD1. V dropped 0 bases and J dropped 2; count of bases not matched to a gene: 3. Germline V lookup: CDR1 SGHRS, CDR2 YFSETQ. The CDR3 runs to 15 residues. The CDR3 DNA follows: TGCGCCAGCAGCTTGGCGGGACAGCCCACAGATACGCAGTATTTT. Translated, it gives CASSLAGQPTDTQYF.

The chain is built from TRBV28 and TRBJ2-7; no firm D call. V was cut by 4 bases and J by 2 bases, with 12 bases left in between. The germline gives CDR1 MDHEN, CDR2 SYDVKM. The CDR3 length is 14 residues. In nucleotides, the CDR3 is TGTGCCAGCAGTTCTAATTCTTTTACCTACGAGCAGTACTTC. This sequence encodes CASSSNSFTYEQYF. Using reference TRBV28 and TRBJ2-7 for the parts outside the CDR3, the full variable domain is DVKVTQSSRYLVKRTGEKVFLECVQDMDHENMFWYRQDPGLGLRLIYFSYDVKMKEKGDIPEGYSVSREKKERFSLILESASTNQTSMYLCASSSNSFTYEQYFGPGTRLTVT.

V gene TRBV7-2 combines with J gene TRBJ1-1; possibly TRBD1 for D (5 bases). Germline V gene lookup returns CDR1 SGHTA and CDR2 FQGNSA. The CDR3 is made up of 13 amino acids. V dropped 5 bases and J dropped 9 bases, with 16 bases sitting between them. CDR3 DNA: TGTGCCAGCAGCACACCTGGGGAGGGGAAAGCTTTCTTT. Its protein is CASSTPGEGKAFF.

The V and J genes are TRBV11-2 and TRBJ2-1, with a possible D match to TRBD1 (6 bases). CDR3 size: 15 residues. Germline assignment: CDR1 SGHAT and CDR2 FQNNGV. V was trimmed by 5 bases and J by 5 bases, leaving 16 bases between them. The CDR3 nucleotides are TGTGCCAGCAGCCGAGGCAGGGGATCGAACAATGAGCAGTTCTTC. Protein product: CASSRGRGSNNEQFF.

This clonotype was counted only a few times. J is TRBJ2-1 and V is TRBV20-1; 8 nucleotides line up with TRBD2. CDR1 is DFQATT and CDR2 is SNEGSKA in the germline V gene (reference sequence). The V and J ends lost 6 bases and 5 bases, in that order; junction bases with no gene match: 9. The CDR3 consists of 14 residues. In nucleotides, the CDR3 is TGCAGTGCCTCCCGGGCGGGGGGAAACAATGAGCAGTTCTTC. Translating it yields CSASRAGGNNEQFF.

This chain uses TRBV20-1 with TRBJ2-7; D is unresolved. Germline V gene sequence: CDR1 DFQATT, CDR2 SNEGSKA (reference sequence). The CDR3 spans 13 residues. The V end lost 2 bases, the J end lost 6 bases, and 14 bases lay between the germline ends. CDR3 sequence: CSARRFIGGEQYF. Here the CDR3 DNA reads TGCAGTGCTAGAAGATTTATAGGTGGCGAGCAGTACTTC.

This clonotype appeared many times. This chain joins TRBV6-1 and TRBJ2-7, with a tentative D call TRBD1 (6 bases). The CDR3 is 14 amino acids. The germline V gene has CDR1 MNHNS and CDR2 SASEGT. Trimming stripped 5 bases from V and 5 bases from J, with 16 bases between. The DNA for the CDR3 is TGTGCCAGCAGTCCCCAGGGGATTAAGAACGAGCAGTACTTC. Translation gives CASSPQGIKNEQYF.

The chain combines TRBV7-2 with TRBJ2-7, with 7 nucleotides matching TRBD1. The CDR3 contains 15 residues. The J segment lost 1 base and the V segment lost 6 bases, leaving 9 bases of the junction unmatched. The germline CDR1 and CDR2 sequences are SGHTA and FQGNSA. The CDR3 region is CASSPQGQVSYEQYF. CDR3 DNA: TGTGCCAGCAGTCCCCAAGGACAGGTATCCTACGAGCAGTACTTC.

The gene calls are TRBV7-6 and TRBJ2-1; the match to TRBD2 covers 10 bases. Germline CDR1 SGHVS, CDR2 FNYEAQ. V lost 1 base and J lost 5; bases outside the gene matches: 23. This CDR3 region has 22 residues. CDR3: CASSLELGSGRFGPRIDNEQFF. The CDR3 region has the DNA TGTGCCAGCAGCTTAGAACTGGGTAGCGGGAGGTTTGGCCCACGCATCGACAATGAGCAGTTCTTC.